Presented here are 2 T cell receptor beta chains from one specimen sequenced in a study of regulatory T cells in long-lasting Graves disease. The time point is: persistent/refractory GD, antithyroid drugs over 5 years with positive TRAb. RNA extracted from PBMCs served as the sequencing template. Construction of the TCR beta libraries employed iRepertoire HTBI primers in conjunction with Arm-PCR of CDR3 regions. TCRdb reprocessed the multiplex PCR reads with MiXCR, giving one entry per CDR3 protein. The profile covers under 450,000 distinct CDR3 sequences, with roughly a quarter appearing a single time and roughly 26% taken by the ten largest. Sequenced here: peripheral blood mononuclear cells (PBMCs), sampled when the disease was refractory, from a patient treated with antithyroid drugs. The receptor set was obtained from a female donor with Graves disease.

This clonotype has ten or more counts. The rearrangement uses TRBV2 and TRBJ1-2; D call uncertain. The germline V gene has CDR1 SNHLY and CDR2 FYNNEI. The CDR3 consists of 14 residues. Trimming left V 5 bases short and J 4 bases short, with 14 bases between. The DNA for the CDR3 is TGTGCCAGCAGTAAGGACGGGTTCGGCTATGGCTACACCTTC. Translation gives CASSKDGFGYGYTF.

The chain joins TRBV7-2 to TRBJ1-2, with 7 bases aligning to TRBD1. The CDR3 is 15 residues long. Germline V gene data show CDR1 as SGHTA and CDR2 as FQGNSA. The ends lost 5 bases at V and 12 bases at J; junction bases unmatched: 18. CDR3 sequence: CASSPPGQTTLGHTF. The CDR3 region has the DNA TGTGCCAGCAGCCCTCCGGGACAGACCACCTTGGGCCACACCTTC.